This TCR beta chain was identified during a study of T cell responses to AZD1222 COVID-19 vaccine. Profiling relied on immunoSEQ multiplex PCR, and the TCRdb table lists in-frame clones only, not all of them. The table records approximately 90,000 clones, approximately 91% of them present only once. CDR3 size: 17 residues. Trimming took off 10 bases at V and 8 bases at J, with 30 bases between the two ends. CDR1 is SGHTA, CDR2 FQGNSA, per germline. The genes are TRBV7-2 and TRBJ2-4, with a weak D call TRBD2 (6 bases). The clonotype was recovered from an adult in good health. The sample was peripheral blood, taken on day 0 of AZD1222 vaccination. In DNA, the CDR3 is TGTGCCACCACAGCGATCGGACACGGATCGACGGGGGACATTCAGTACTTC. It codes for CATTAIGHGSTGDIQYF. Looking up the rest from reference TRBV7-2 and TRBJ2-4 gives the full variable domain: GAGVSQSPSNKVTEKGKDVELRCDPISGHTALYWYRQSLGQGLEFLIYFQGNSAPDKSGLPSDRFSAERTGGSVSTLTIQRTQQEDSAVYLCATTAIGHGSTGDIQYFGAGTRLSVL.